The rows below give T cell receptor beta chains drawn from one sample of a study of tumor-infiltrating lymphocytes in primary liver carcinoma. A single record per CDR3 protein comes from TCRdb applying MiXCR to the multiplex PCR reads. This sample yields approximately 73,000 distinct CDR3 sequences, of which 71% are seen a single time; approximately 13% belongs to the top ten. The sample taken for sequencing was liver tumor tissue from sampling region 4. These receptors were collected from a woman aged 55-69 years with primary liver carcinoma and hepatitis B virus infection. The CDR3 runs from the conserved cysteine through the conserved F or W. A D gene is named only where the DNA matches it firmly. For some rows the clone size is stated as once, few or many, or as a class when expanded; others skip it.

V	D	J	size	DNA	CDR3
TRBV6-5	TRBD2	TRBJ2-2	once	TGTGCCAGCAGTTTCGGAGCTAGCGGGTTCTCCAGTGAGCTGTTTTTT	CASSFGASGFSSELFF
TRBV20-1	TRBD1	TRBJ1-3	once	TGCAGTGCTAGACCCGACAGGGGACTTGGAAACAACATATATTTT	CSARPDRGLGNNIYF
TRBV10-1	TRBD2	TRBJ2-3	once	TGCGCCTGCAGTGATCCGGGACTGGGAGGGTTAGATACGCAGTATTTT	CACSDPGLGGLDTQYF
TRBV12-3/TRBV12-4	NA	TRBJ2-7	NA	TGTGCCAGCAGTTTAGCGAGTTGCCTGAGCTCGGTGGACTACGAGCAGCACTTC	CASSLASCLSSVDYEQHF
TRBV7-8	NA	TRBJ1-6	NA	TGTGCCAACAGCTTAAGGGGGGGCAATTCACTCCTCCACTTT	CANSLRGGNSLLHF
TRBV28	TRBD2	TRBJ2-1	NA	TGTGCCAGCAGTTCCAACGGGGGGGAGGAGAGTGGTGAGCAGTTCTTC	CASSSNGGEESGEQFF
TRBV28	TRBD1	TRBJ1-3	NA	TGTGCCAGAAGTCAGACAGGGGGCAGAAACACCATATATTTT	CARSQTGGRNTIYF
TRBV6-6	TRBD1	TRBJ2-7	NA	TGTGCCAGCAGTTTTAGGACAGGGTTAGGGTACGAGCAGTACTTC	CASSFRTGLGYEQYF
TRBV6-2/TRBV6-3	NA	TRBJ2-3	NA	TGTGCCAGCAGCCAAGGAGGAACATCAGATATGCAGTATTTT	CASSQGGTSDMQYF
TRBV28	NA	TRBJ2-7	NA	TGTGCCAACAGTTTAGGGATGGGTCGGAACGAGCAGTACTTC	CANSLGMGRNEQYF
TRBV5-4	TRBD1	TRBJ2-5	many	TGTGCCAGCAGCTTGCGGACAGGGGGGGAAGAGACCCAGTACTTC	CASSLRTGGEETQYF
TRBV29-1	NA	TRBJ2-4	NA	TGCAGCGTTGAAAAGGACGGGGAAAACATTCAGTGCTTC	CSVEKDGENIQCF
TRBV6-5	TRBD1	TRBJ1-2	NA	TGTGCCAGCAATTACAGGACAGGGGGTTTAGCCTACACCTTC	CASNYRTGGLAYTF
TRBV21-1	NA	TRBJ2-3	NA	TGTGCCAGCAGCACCTCTTCCGGCATGCAAACTAGCACAGATACGCAGTTTTTT	CASSTSSGMQTSTDTQFF
TRBV11-3	TRBD2	TRBJ2-1	NA	TGTGCCAGCAGCCCCCGGGGGACTAGCGTATGGAATGAACTGTTCTTC	CASSPRGTSVWNELFF
TRBV28	NA	TRBJ2-3	NA	TGTGCCAGCAGTTTTGGAGGGGCAGATACGCAGTATTTT	CASSFGGADTQYF